These 24 T cell receptor beta chains came from one sample sequenced in a study of shared clonotypes between healthy human individuals. Here immunoSEQ multiplex PCR was the method, and the copy in TCRdb shows in-frame clones only, minus some. The repertoire holds roughly 2.4 million clones, with approximately 96% as singletons. The sequenced material came from naive CD4+ T cells sorted from blood. The subset was: CD45RA+ positively selected. The receptors derive from a man between 18 and 29 years old in good health.

The chain combines TRBV5-1 with TRBJ1-4; 9 bases line up with TRBD1. The CDR3 extends over 14 amino acids. Germline CDR1 is SGHRS and CDR2 is YFSETQ. Losses at the gene ends were 4 bases for V and 16 bases for J; bases not matched to a gene: 14. The CDR3 is CASSTGQGDIFPFF. The CDR3 nucleotides read TGCGCCAGCAGCACGGGACAGGGCGATATATTTCCGTTTTTT. Full variable domain (outside the CDR3, taken from reference TRBV5-1 and TRBJ1-4): KAGVTQTPRYLIKTRGQQVTLSCSPISGHRSVSWYQQTPGQGLQFLFEYFSETQRNKGNFPGRFSGRQFSNSRSEMNVSTLELGDSALYLCASSTGQGDIFPFFGSGTQLSVL.

This rearrangement joins TRBV7-8 to TRBJ2-2, with D possibly matching TRBD2 (7 bases). V gave up 2 bases and J gave up 4 bases, with 8 bases separating them. The CDR3 has 14 amino acids. Germline V gives CDR1 SGHVS, CDR2 FQNEAQ. This CDR3 reads CASSLRGGTGELFF. DNA of the CDR3: TGTGCCAGCAGCTTAAGGGGGGGCACCGGGGAGCTGTTTTTT.

The chain combines TRBV5-6 with TRBJ2-1; D not certain. Looked up from germline, CDR1 is SGHDT and CDR2 is YYEEEE. The CDR3 contains 13 residues. V shed 0 bases and J shed 4 bases, with 5 bases lying between them. The CDR3: CASSLDVYNEQFF. For the CDR3, the DNA is TGTGCCAGCAGCTTGGACGTATACAATGAGCAGTTCTTC.

CDR3: CAISESRTGADEQYF. The CDR3, as DNA: TGTGCCATCAGTGAGTCGAGGACAGGGGCGGATGAGCAGTACTTC. The chain links TRBV10-3 to TRBJ2-7; 9 nucleotides align to TRBD1. The ends lost 0 bases at V and 7 bases at J; junction bases unmatched: 7. This CDR3 has 15 amino acids. Germline CDR1 and CDR2: ENHRY and SYGVKD.

The chain couples TRBV5-4 to TRBJ2-7; D call uncertain. The CDR3 has 15 amino acids. Germline lookup yields CDR1 SGHNT and CDR2 YYREEE (reference sequence). Between the trimmed V and J ends, which lost 0 bases and 2 bases, there was a span of 12 bases. In nucleotides, the CDR3 is TGTGCCAGCAGCTTGGATGTTAGCCCGACCTACGAGCAGTACTTC. This gives the protein CASSLDVSPTYEQYF.

This clone is a singleton in its sample. The chain employs TRBV4-3 and TRBJ1-1, with D perhaps TRBD1 (5 bases). The CDR3 length is 14 residues. Germline values: CDR1 LGHNA, CDR2 YSLEER. V was shortened by 0 bases and J by 4 bases, with 9 bases between the two germline ends. CDR3 coding DNA: TGCGCCAGCAGCCAAGAAACCGGGGCCACTGAAGCTTTCTTT. This sequence encodes CASSQETGATEAFF.

The chain carries TRBV29-1 and TRBJ2-1; no clear D gene. V was trimmed by 5 bases and J by 2 bases, leaving 10 bases between them. Germline CDR1 SQVTM, CDR2 ANQGSEA. The CDR3 is 13 residues long. The CDR3 sequence: CSVSQSPYNEQFF. CDR3 in DNA: TGCAGCGTTTCTCAGAGCCCCTACAATGAGCAGTTCTTC.

This clone was seen more than once but under ten times. Here the CDR3 reads CASSRDLGQSFYGYTF. DNA of the CDR3: TGTGCCAGCAGTAGAGACCTGGGACAGAGCTTCTATGGCTACACCTTC. V is TRBV2 and J is TRBJ1-2; 7 bases agree with TRBD1. J was trimmed by 4 bases and V by 5 bases; bases with no gene match: 13. Germline V gene data show CDR1 as SNHLY and CDR2 as FYNNEI. The CDR3 consists of 16 residues.

This chain uses TRBV30 with TRBJ2-2, with D tentatively TRBD2 (5 bases). CDR1 and CDR2 (germline): GTSNPN, SVGIG (reference sequence). CDR3 length equals 15 residues. V shed 7 bases and J shed 2 bases, with 17 bases lying between them. The CDR3 region is CASPAGVANTGELFF. The CDR3, as DNA: TGTGCCTCTCCTGCCGGGGTCGCAAACACCGGGGAGCTGTTTTTT.

V gene TRBV12-5 combines with J gene TRBJ1-1; TRBD1 matches 9 bases. Per germline, CDR1 LGHNT and CDR2 FRNRAP. The CDR3 runs 14 residues. Trimming cost V 4 bases and J 7 bases; bases outside gene matches: 7. CDR3 in amino acids: CASGYSDRGNEAFF. The CDR3, as DNA: TGTGCTAGTGGTTATTCGGACAGGGGAAATGAAGCTTTCTTT. Full variable domain (missing parts from reference TRBV12-5 and TRBJ1-1): DARVTQTPRHKVTEMGQEVTMRCQPILGHNTVFWYRQTMMQGLELLAYFRNRAPLDDSGMPKDRFSAEMPDATLATLKIQPSEPRDSAVYFCASGYSDRGNEAFFGQGTRLTVV.

The chain recombines TRBV7-3 with TRBJ1-4, with 7 bases aligning to TRBD1. The CDR3 totals 13 residues. From germline, CDR1 is SGHTA and CDR2 FQGTGA. V shed 5 bases and J 8 bases; nucleotides not matched to a gene: 5. Here the CDR3 DNA reads TGTGCCAGCAGCCAGGGACAGAACGAAAAACTGTTTTTT. It specifies CASSQGQNEKLFF.

The J gene is TRBJ2-3, the V gene TRBV4-3, with 9 nucleotides matching TRBD2. This CDR3 region has 16 residues. Germline V gene lookup returns CDR1 LGHNA and CDR2 YSLEER. V trimming: 3 bases; J trimming: 2 bases; junction bases outside the gene matches: 6. CDR3 coding DNA: TGCGCCAGCAGCCAGGCCCCTAGCGGGATCACAGATACGCAGTATTTT. Protein sequence: CASSQAPSGITDTQYF.

The chain carries TRBV2 and TRBJ1-5, with a possible D match to TRBD1 (6 bases). The CDR3 has 15 residues. V lost 4 bases, J lost 5 bases, and 15 bases lay in between. The germline V gene has CDR1 SNHLY and CDR2 FYNNEI. The CDR3 DNA is TGTGCCAGCAGTGCCCACAGGGATTTCGATCAGCCCCAGCATTTT. Translated: CASSAHRDFDQPQHF.

The CDR3 region has the DNA TGTGCCAGCAGCGTAGAGGGGGGCGGTCAGCCCCAGCATTTT. It translates to CASSVEGGGQPQHF. The chain uses TRBV9 and TRBJ1-5, with D perhaps TRBD1 (6 bases). Germline V gene data show CDR1 as SGDLS and CDR2 as YYNGEE. There are 14 residues in the CDR3. Trimming shortened V by 0 bases and J by 6 bases, and 10 bases separated the two germline ends.

CDR3 bases: TGTGCCAGCAGTCGACAGTCCGATTCACCCCTCCACTTT. Protein product: CASSRQSDSPLHF. The chain has TRBV2 and TRBJ1-6, with D perhaps TRBD1 (5 bases). Germline V gene data show CDR1 as SNHLY and CDR2 as FYNNEI. V lost 5 bases, J lost 8 bases, and 10 bases lay in between. The CDR3 is made up of 13 amino acids. The full variable domain, in which reference TRBV2 and TRBJ1-6 provide the parts outside the CDR3, is EPEVTQTPSHQVTQMGQEVILRCVPISNHLYFYWYRQILGQKVEFLVSFYNNEISEKSEIFDDQFSVERPDGSNFTLKIRSTKLEDSAMYFCASSRQSDSPLHFGNGTRLTVT.

The CDR3 reads CASGRGGTDTQYF. The CDR3 region has the DNA TGTGCTAGTGGTCGCGGGGGCACAGATACGCAGTATTTT. The chain couples TRBV12-5 to TRBJ2-3; TRBD2 might be the D (6 bases). The germline V gene encodes CDR1 LGHNT and CDR2 FRNRAP. Trimming pared 5 bases from V and 1 base from J, leaving 7 bases between. The CDR3 extends over 13 amino acids.

The V and J genes are TRBV7-3 and TRBJ1-4, with 8 bases fitting TRBD1. The length of the CDR3 is 13 residues. Germline V lookup: CDR1 SGHTA, CDR2 FQGTGA. Trimming at V came to 5 bases and at J to 8 bases, leaving 4 bases not matched to a gene. The CDR3 protein is CASSRTGGEKLFF. CDR3 sequence (DNA): TGTGCCAGCAGCCGAACAGGGGGGGAAAAACTGTTTTTT.

The chain combines TRBV11-2 with TRBJ1-3; tentative D call: TRBD1 (5 bases). CDR3 length: 14 residues. The germline V and J ends were trimmed by 5 bases and 3 bases, with 11 bases remaining between them. Germline V CDR1 and CDR2: SGHAT, FQNNGV. Written as DNA, the CDR3 is TGTGCCAGCAGCCCGGGACCTGTTGGAAACACCATATATTTT. Amino acids: CASSPGPVGNTIYF.

This chain joins TRBV10-3 and TRBJ1-1, with D perhaps TRBD1 (5 bases). Germline CDR1 reads ENHRY; CDR2 reads SYGVKD. Trimming took 8 bases from V and 2 from J, leaving 12 bases between them. The CDR3 spans 13 residues. The CDR3 sequence: CAIGTALNTEAFF. As DNA, the CDR3 is TGTGCCATCGGGACGGCACTAAACACTGAAGCTTTCTTT.

The gene calls are TRBV10-3 and TRBJ2-1; D not certain. V gave up 4 bases and J gave up 2 bases, with 12 bases separating them. The CDR3 is made up of 15 amino acids. Germline CDR1 reads ENHRY; CDR2 reads SYGVKD. The CDR3 sequence: CAISGREPAYNEQFF. The CDR3 region has the DNA TGTGCCATCAGTGGTCGCGAGCCGGCCTACAATGAGCAGTTCTTC.

V and J are TRBV28 and TRBJ2-7, with D maybe TRBD1 (8 bases). The CDR3 spans 14 residues. Germline CDR1 reads MDHEN; CDR2 reads SYDVKM. With 2 bases removed from V and 9 bases from J, the gap between germline ends came to 17 bases. This CDR3 is CASSLTGGDPWQYF. The CDR3 nucleotides are TGTGCCAGCAGTTTAACAGGGGGGGACCCTTGGCAGTACTTC.

The chain is built from TRBV30 and TRBJ2-1; 11 nucleotides match TRBD2. J was trimmed by 4 bases and V by 4 bases; bases with no gene match: 3. Germline V lookup: CDR1 GTSNPN, CDR2 SVGIG (reference sequence). This CDR3 comprises 14 residues. The CDR3 region is CAWTSGGPYNEQFF. Written as DNA, the CDR3 is TGTGCCTGGACTAGCGGGGGGCCATACAATGAGCAGTTCTTC. The full variable domain, completed using reference TRBV30 and TRBJ2-1, is SQTIHQWPATLVQPVGSPLSLECTVEGTSNPNLYWYRQAAGRGLQLLFYSVGIGQISSEVPQNLSASRPQDRQFILSSKKLLLSDSGFYLCAWTSGGPYNEQFFGPGTRLTVL.

The J gene is TRBJ1-1, the V gene TRBV7-2, with a tentative D call TRBD1 (5 bases). The CDR3 extends over 17 amino acids. Germline CDR1 reads SGHTA; CDR2 reads FQGNSA. V was shortened by 0 bases and J by 1 base, with 15 bases between the two germline ends. The CDR3 loop is CASSLALMGTGNTEAFF. The DNA of the CDR3 is TGTGCCAGCAGCTTAGCGCTCATGGGGACGGGGAACACTGAAGCTTTCTTT.

In this sample, this clone turned up a few times. Within the sample, other DNA sequences also encode this same CDR3. This rearrangement joins TRBV29-1 to TRBJ1-5; unclear D gene. CDR1 and CDR2 (germline): SQVTM, ANQGSEA. V was clipped by 4 bases and J by 1 base, with 8 bases between them. CDR3 length equals 13 residues. The CDR3: CSVVKDSNQPQHF. The CDR3 DNA follows: TGCAGCGTTGTTAAGGACAGCAATCAGCCCCAGCATTTT.